The sample holds a few counts of the clone carrying this T cell receptor beta chain. The junction differs from germline at one of its ends, possibly a read error. The CDR3 loop spans 16 amino acids. Germline values: CDR1 KGHSH, CDR2 LQKENI. This record comes from a study of regulatory T cells in long-lasting Graves disease. TCR beta libraries were built with iRepertoire HTBI primers and Arm-PCR of CDR3 regions. From the multiplex PCR reads, TCRdb called clonotypes with MiXCR, one entry per CDR3 protein. The table shows 350,000 to 450,000 distinct CDR3 sequences, with roughly a fifth occurring only once. As to time point: persistent/refractory GD, antithyroid drugs over 5 years with positive TRAb. Construction of the TCR library relied on RNA isolated from PBMCs. Graves' disease diagnosis relied on American Thyroid Association guidelines.

Sequenced here: peripheral blood mononuclear cells (PBMCs), sampled when the disease was refractory, from a patient treated with antithyroid drugs. The chain combines TRBV18 with TRBJ2-2; 10 nucleotides line up with TRBD2. The TCR sequence derives from a female donor with Graves disease. The CDR3 DNA is TGTGCCAGCTCACCACAGGGACTAGCGAATACCGGGGAGCTGTTTTTT. It is translated as CASSPQGLANTGELFF.